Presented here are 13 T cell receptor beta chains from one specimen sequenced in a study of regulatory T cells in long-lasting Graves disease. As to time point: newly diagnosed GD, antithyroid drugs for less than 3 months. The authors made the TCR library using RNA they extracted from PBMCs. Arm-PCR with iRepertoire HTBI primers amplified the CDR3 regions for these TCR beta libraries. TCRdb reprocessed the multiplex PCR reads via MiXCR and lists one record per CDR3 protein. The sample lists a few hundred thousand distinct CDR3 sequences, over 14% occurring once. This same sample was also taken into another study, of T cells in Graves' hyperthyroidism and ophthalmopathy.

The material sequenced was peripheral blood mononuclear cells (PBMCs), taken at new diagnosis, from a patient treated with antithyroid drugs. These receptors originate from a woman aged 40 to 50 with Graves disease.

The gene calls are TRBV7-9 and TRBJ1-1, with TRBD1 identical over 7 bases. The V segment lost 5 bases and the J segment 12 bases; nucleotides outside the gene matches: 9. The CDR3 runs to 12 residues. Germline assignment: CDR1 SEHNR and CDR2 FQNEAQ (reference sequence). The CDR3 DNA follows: TGTGCCAGCAGCCAAAGCGACAGGGCGTCTTTCTTT. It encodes CASSQSDRASFF.

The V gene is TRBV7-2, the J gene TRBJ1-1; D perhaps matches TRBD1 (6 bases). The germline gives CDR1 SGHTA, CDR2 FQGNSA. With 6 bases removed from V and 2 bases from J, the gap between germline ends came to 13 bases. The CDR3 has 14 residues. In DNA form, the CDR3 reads TGTGCCAGCAGTATGGACAGCGCCAACACTGAAGCTTTCTTT. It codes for CASSMDSANTEAFF.

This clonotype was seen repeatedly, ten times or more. This CDR3 reads CSASTRRQETQYF. The DNA of the CDR3 is TGCAGTGCTTCGACTAGGAGGCAAGAGACCCAGTACTTC. The chain links TRBV20-1 to TRBJ2-5, with TRBD2 as a possible D gene (6 bases). Looked up from germline, CDR1 is DFQATT and CDR2 is SNEGSKA (reference sequence). V was trimmed by 5 bases and J by 2 bases, leaving 12 bases between them. CDR3 length: 13 residues.

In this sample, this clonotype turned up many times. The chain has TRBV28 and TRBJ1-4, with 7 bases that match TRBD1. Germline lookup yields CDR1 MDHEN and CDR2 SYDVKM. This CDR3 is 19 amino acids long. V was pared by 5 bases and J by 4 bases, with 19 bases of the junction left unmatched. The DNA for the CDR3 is TGTGCCAGCAGTCCCGACAGGGAAGAACTCCCCGCGGGTAATGAAAAACTGTTTTTT. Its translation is CASSPDREELPAGNEKLFF.

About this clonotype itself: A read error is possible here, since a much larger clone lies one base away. The DNA for the CDR3 is TGTGCCAACAAAAGGGACACTGAAGCTTTCTTT. Amino acids: CANKRDTEAFF. The J gene is TRBJ1-1, the V gene TRBV2; no clear D gene. V was clipped by 10 bases and J by 3 bases, with 9 bases between them. Germline V CDR1 and CDR2: SNHLY, FYNNEI. The CDR3 covers 11 residues.

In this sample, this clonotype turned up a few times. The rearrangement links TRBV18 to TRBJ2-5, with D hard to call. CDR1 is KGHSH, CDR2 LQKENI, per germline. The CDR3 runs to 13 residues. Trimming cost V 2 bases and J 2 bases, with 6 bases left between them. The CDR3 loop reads CASSPSGQETQYF. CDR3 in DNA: TGTGCCAGCTCACCATCTGGACAAGAGACCCAGTACTTC.

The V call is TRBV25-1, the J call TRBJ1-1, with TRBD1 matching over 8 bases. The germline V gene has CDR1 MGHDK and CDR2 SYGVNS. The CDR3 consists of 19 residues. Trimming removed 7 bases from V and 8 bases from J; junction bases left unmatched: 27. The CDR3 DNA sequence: TGTGCCAGCAAGTTTTCGGGACAGGCGATTCGTCCCGGTTCGTACGAAGCTTTCTTT. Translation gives CASKFSGQAIRPGSYEAFF.

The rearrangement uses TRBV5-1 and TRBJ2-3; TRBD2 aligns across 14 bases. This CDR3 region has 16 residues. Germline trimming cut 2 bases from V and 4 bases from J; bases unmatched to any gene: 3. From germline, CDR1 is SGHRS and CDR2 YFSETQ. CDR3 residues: CASSFGTSGSPDTQYF. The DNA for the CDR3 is TGCGCCAGCAGCTTTGGGACTAGCGGGAGCCCAGATACGCAGTATTTT. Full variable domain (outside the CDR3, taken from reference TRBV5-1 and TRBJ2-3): KAGVTQTPRYLIKTRGQQVTLSCSPISGHRSVSWYQQTPGQGLQFLFEYFSETQRNKGNFPGRFSGRQFSNSRSEMNVSTLELGDSALYLCASSFGTSGSPDTQYFGPGTRLTVL.

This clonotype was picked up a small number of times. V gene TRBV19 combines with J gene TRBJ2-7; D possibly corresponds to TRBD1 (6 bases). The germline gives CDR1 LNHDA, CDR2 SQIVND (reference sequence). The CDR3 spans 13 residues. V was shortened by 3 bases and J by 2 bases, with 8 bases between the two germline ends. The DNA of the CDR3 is TGTGCCAGTAGTATGGGACAAACCTACGAGCAGTACTTC. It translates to CASSMGQTYEQYF.

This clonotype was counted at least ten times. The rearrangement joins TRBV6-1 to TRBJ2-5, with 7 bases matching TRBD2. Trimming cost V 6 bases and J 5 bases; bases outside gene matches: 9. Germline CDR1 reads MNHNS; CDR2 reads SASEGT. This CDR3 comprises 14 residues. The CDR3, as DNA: TGTGCCAGCAGCCCAAAATGGGGGGGTGAGACCCAGTACTTC. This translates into CASSPKWGGETQYF.

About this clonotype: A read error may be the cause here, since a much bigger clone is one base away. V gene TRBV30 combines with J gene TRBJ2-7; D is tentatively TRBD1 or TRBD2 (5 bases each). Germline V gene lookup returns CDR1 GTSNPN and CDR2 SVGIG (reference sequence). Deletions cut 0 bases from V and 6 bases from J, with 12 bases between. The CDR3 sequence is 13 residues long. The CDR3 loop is CAWSVGTMGEQYV. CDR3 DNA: TGTGCCTGGAGTGTAGGGACCATGGGCGAGCAGTACGTC.

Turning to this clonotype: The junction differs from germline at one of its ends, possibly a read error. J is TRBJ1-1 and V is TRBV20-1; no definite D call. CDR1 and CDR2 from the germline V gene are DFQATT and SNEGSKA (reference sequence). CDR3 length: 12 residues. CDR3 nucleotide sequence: TGCAGTGCCAGAGGTGCCCAAACTGAAGCTTTCTTT. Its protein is CSARGAQTEAFF.

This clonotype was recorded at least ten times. CDR3 DNA: TGTGCCAGCAGTTTCTTGGGACTAGCGGGAGTCTTGCCAGATACGCAGTATTTT. Translated, it gives CASSFLGLAGVLPDTQYF. J is TRBJ2-3 and V is TRBV27; 14 bases are a match to TRBD2. V shed 3 bases and J 4 bases; nucleotides not matched to a gene: 9. CDR3 length: 18 amino acids. Germline CDR1 reads MNHEY; CDR2 reads SMNVEV (reference sequence).